This T cell receptor (beta chain) was profiled in a study of T cell changes during pregnancy in multiple sclerosis. Only in-frame clones appear in the TCRdb table, and some are missing; sequencing was by immunoSEQ multiplex PCR. The table includes about 39,000 clones, about 94% detected once. Germline-derived CDR1 and CDR2 are MGHDK and SYGVNS. Trimming took off 6 bases at V and 7 bases at J, with 13 bases between the two ends. This CDR3 is 13 amino acids long. This specimen was CD4+ T cells from peripheral blood mononuclear cells, taken after pregnancy. The V call is TRBV25-1, the J call TRBJ1-3; TRBD1 is a possible D gene (6 bases). The receptor comes from a female donor with multiple sclerosis, enrolled in a pregnancy study. The CDR3 protein is CASRLQGSNTIYF. DNA for the CDR3: TGTGCCAGCAGATTACAGGGATCGAACACCATATATTTT.